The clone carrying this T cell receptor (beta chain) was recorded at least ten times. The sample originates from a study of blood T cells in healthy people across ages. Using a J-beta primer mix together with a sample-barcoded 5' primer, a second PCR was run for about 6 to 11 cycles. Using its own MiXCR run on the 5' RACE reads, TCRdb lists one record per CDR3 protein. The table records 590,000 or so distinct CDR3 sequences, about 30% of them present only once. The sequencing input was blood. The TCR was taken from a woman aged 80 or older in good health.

CDR3 protein: CASSPQSGTDSYEQYF. The CDR3 DNA sequence: TGTGCCAGCTCACCCCAATCCGGGACCGACTCCTACGAGCAGTACTTC. V and J are TRBV18 and TRBJ2-7; D might be TRBD1 or TRBD2, each matching 5 bases. CDR3 length: 16 residues. The germline V gene encodes CDR1 KGHSH and CDR2 LQKENI. The germline V and J ends were trimmed by 3 bases and 0 bases, with 15 bases remaining between them. Complete variable domain (other parts from reference TRBV18 and TRBJ2-7): NAGVMQNPRHLVRRRGQEARLRCSPMKGHSHVYWYRQLPEEGLKFMVYLQKENIIDESGMPKERFSAEFPKEGPSILRIQQVVRGDSAAYFCASSPQSGTDSYEQYFGPGTRLTVT.